The T cell receptor beta chain under discussion was sequenced for a study of naive and memory T cell subsets. Study-wide results and caveats: More TCRs at tuberculin sites were read as hypersensitivity T cell infiltration.

Treatment specified: skin biopsy from PPD injection site in Mantoux-positive individual. Input was about 1 to 1000 ng of DNase-treated total RNA without cell sorting. The library had UMIs added by 3' ligation of an oligonucleotide to TCR cDNA. Skin biopsies came from PPD injection sites in Mantoux-positive individuals. By proportion, this clonotype is medium-sized. No antigen is known for it. Blood and skin TCR RNA was reverse transcribed with alpha and beta constant primers. Four PCR rounds used nested alpha and beta constant region primers plus the SP2 primer. TCRdb redid the calling of the UMI-ligation and nested PCR reads with MiXCR, one entry per CDR3 protein. Among 18,000 or so distinct CDR3 sequences listed, 9.5% were seen once. The CDR3 has 14 residues. Germline CDR1 MGHRA, CDR2 YSYEKL. With 3 bases removed from V and 1 base from J, the gap between germline ends came to 8 bases.

The sample was skin, taken from a tuberculin skin test site. The sequence derives from an adult in good health. V gene TRBV4-1 combines with J gene TRBJ2-3; D gene ambiguous. The CDR3 protein is CASSQGSGTDTQYF. CDR3 bases: TGCGCCAGCAGCCAGGGCTCCGGCACAGATACGCAGTATTTT.